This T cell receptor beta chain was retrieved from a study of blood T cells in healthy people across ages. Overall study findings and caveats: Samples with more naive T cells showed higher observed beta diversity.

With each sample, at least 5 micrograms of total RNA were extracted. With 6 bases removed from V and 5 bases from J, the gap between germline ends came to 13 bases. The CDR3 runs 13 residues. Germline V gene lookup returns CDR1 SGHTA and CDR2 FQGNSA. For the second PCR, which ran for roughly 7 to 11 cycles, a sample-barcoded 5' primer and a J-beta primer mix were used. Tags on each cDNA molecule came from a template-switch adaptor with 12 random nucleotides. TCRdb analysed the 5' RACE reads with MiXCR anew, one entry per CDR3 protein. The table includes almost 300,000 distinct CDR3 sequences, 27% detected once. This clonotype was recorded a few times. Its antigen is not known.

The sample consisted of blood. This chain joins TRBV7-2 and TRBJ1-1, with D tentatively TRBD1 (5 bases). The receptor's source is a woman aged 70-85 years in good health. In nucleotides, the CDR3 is TGTGCCAGCAGTTACATGGGGCGGACTGAAGCTTTCTTT. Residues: CASSYMGRTEAFF.